This T cell receptor (beta chain) was documented in a study of post-analysis software for immune sequencing data. As for this clonotype: What it binds is unknown.

Germline V CDR1 and CDR2: MNHEY, SVGAGI. V gave up 4 bases and J gave up 7 bases, with 6 bases separating them. The CDR3 totals 11 residues. The authors incorporated unique molecular identifiers into the TCR beta cDNA libraries. Yield was some 500,000 cDNA molecules from around 1 to 9.1 million T cells. One entry per CDR3 protein results from TCRdb running MiXCR on the PCR reads. Seen here are 750,000 to 900,000 distinct CDR3 sequences, about half observed once, and the top ten hold roughly 5.2%. Study-wide points: Samples sharing a preparation batch grouped tightly together when assessed by F measure. In multiple sclerosis, normalized Chao1 diversity was significantly below that of controls. When patients were compared with controls, about five TRBV segments were more frequent, TRBV5-6, TRBV5-1 and TRBV20-1 among them.

The V call is TRBV6-5, the J call TRBJ2-3; D unclear. The TCR sequence derives from a girl between 10 and 17 years old with multiple sclerosis. Material: blood. Here the CDR3 DNA reads TGTGCCAGCAGTTTTCTGAATACGCAGTATTTT. Amino acid sequence: CASSFLNTQYF.